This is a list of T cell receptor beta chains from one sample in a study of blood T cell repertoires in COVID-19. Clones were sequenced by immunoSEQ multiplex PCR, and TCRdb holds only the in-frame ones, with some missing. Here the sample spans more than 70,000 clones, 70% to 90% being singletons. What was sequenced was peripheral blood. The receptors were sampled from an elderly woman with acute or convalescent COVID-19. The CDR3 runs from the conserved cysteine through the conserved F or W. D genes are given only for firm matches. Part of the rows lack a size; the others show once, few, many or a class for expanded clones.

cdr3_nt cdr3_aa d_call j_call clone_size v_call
TGTGCCAGCAGCCGGGTGTCTGGAAACACCATATATTTT CASSRVSGNTIYF NA TRBJ1-3 NA TRBV11-2
TGCGCCAGCAGCCAAGATGAGACAGGGGGAGGGAAACTGTTTTTT CASSQDETGGGKLFF TRBD1 TRBJ1-4 NA TRBV4-1
TGTGCCAGCAGAACCGGGACAGGAGCGCCGTACGAGCAGTACTTC CASRTGTGAPYEQYF TRBD1 TRBJ2-7 once TRBV5-6
TGCGCCAGCAGCTTCCAGGGAGGCACTGAAGCTTTCTTT CASSFQGGTEAFF NA TRBJ1-1 NA TRBV5-1
TGTGCCAGCATCGACGAAGGGAGGCGGACTGAAGCTTTCTTT CASIDEGRRTEAFF NA TRBJ1-1 NA TRBV7-2
TGCGCCAGCAGCTTGGACAGGGGGCGTAATGAAAAACTGTTTTTT CASSLDRGRNEKLFF TRBD1 TRBJ1-4 NA TRBV5-1
TGTGCTAGTGGTTGGCCCCAGACAGGGATCAGGGAGCAGTACTTC CASGWPQTGIREQYF TRBD1 TRBJ2-7 NA TRBV12-5
TGTGCCAGCTCACGGTCGGGACAGGGGACCGAGCAGTACTTC CASSRSGQGTEQYF TRBD1 TRBJ2-7 NA TRBV18
TGTGCCAGCAGCAAAGTAGGGGGTAGGTCTCACTCTGAAGCTTTCTTT CASSKVGGRSHSEAFF NA TRBJ1-1 NA TRBV21-1
TGTGCCAGTAGTATAGAAAGCGGGGGGACTAATGAAAAACTGTTTTTT CASSIESGGTNEKLFF NA TRBJ1-4 NA TRBV19
TGTGCCAGCAGGACACAACATAATGAAAAACTGTTTTTT CASRTQHNEKLFF NA TRBJ1-4 NA TRBV2
TGTGCCAGCTCACCACGGGACAGGGGGCCGGGCGGCTACACCTTC CASSPRDRGPGGYTF TRBD1 TRBJ1-2 NA TRBV18
TGTGCCAGCAGCCCCCCTAGCATCAATGAGCAGTTCTTC CASSPPSINEQFF NA TRBJ2-1 once TRBV3-1/TRBV3-2
TGTGCCTGGTTGACTAGCGGGGGATCCTACGAGCAGTACTTC CAWLTSGGSYEQYF TRBD2 TRBJ2-7 NA TRBV30
TGTGCCAGCAGCGCGGGACAGGACTTTAGGGGTACTGAAGCTTTCTTT CASSAGQDFRGTEAFF TRBD1 TRBJ1-1 NA TRBV9
TGTGCCAGCAGCCCTGATAGGAACAGAAAACACTATGGCTACACCTTC CASSPDRNRKHYGYTF NA TRBJ1-2 NA TRBV6-2/TRBV6-3
TGCGCCAGCAGCTTGGTAGGGACAGATAATGAAAAACTGTTTTTT CASSLVGTDNEKLFF TRBD1 TRBJ1-4 NA TRBV5-1
TGTGCCACCAGTGAGCCCCTCATCAGGGGGGACCAAGAGACCCAGTACTTC CATSEPLIRGDQETQYF NA TRBJ2-5 NA TRBV24-1